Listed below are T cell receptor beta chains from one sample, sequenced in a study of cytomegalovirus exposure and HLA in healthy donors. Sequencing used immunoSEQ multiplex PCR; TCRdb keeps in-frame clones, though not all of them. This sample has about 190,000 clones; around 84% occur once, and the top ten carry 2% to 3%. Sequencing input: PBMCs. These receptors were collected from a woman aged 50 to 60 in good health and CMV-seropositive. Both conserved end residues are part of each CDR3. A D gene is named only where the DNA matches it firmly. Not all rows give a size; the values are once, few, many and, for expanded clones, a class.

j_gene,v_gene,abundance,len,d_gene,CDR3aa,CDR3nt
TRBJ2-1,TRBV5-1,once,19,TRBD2,CASSLGSGRAGGSYNEQFF,TGCGCCAGCAGCTTGGGGTCAGGACGAGCGGGAGGCTCCTACAATGAGCAGTTCTTC
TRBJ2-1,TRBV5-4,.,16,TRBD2,CASSLGRTSSYNEQFF,TGTGCCAGCAGCTTGGGCCGGACTAGCTCCTACAATGAGCAGTTCTTC
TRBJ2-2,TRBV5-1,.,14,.,CASSAGLATGELFF,TGCGCCAGCAGCGCGGGACTGGCCACCGGGGAGCTGTTTTTT
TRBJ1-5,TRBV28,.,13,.,CASSQGVPQPQHF,TGTGCCAGCAGCCAAGGGGTTCCTCAGCCCCAGCATTTT
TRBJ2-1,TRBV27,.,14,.,CASSLLGVYNEQFF,TGTGCCAGCAGTTTGCTAGGTGTGTACAATGAGCAGTTCTTC
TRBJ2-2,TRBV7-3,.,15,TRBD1,CASRVTGLNTGELFF,TGTGCCAGCAGAGTGACAGGGTTGAACACCGGGGAGCTGTTTTTT
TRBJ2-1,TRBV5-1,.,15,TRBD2,CASSDPSGGADEQFF,TGCGCCAGCAGCGACCCTAGCGGGGGGGCTGATGAGCAGTTCTTC
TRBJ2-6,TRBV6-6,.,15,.,CASSYGGDGANVLTF,TGTGCCAGCAGTTACGGAGGGGATGGGGCCAACGTCCTGACTTTC
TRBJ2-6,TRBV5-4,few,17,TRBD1,CASNTGQGAGGANVLTF,TGTGCCAGTAATACGGGACAGGGGGCTGGTGGGGCCAACGTCCTGACTTTC
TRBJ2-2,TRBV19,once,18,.,CASSIDRRGGLSTGELFF,TGTGCCAGTAGTATAGATCGGAGGGGGGGCCTGAGCACCGGGGAGCTGTTTTTT
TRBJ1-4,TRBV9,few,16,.,CASSGGRRRTNEKLFF,TGTGCCAGCAGCGGGGGGAGGAGGCGGACTAATGAAAAACTGTTTTTT
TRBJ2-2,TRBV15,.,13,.,CATRPTGTGELFF,TGTGCCACCAGGCCTACAGGGACCGGGGAGCTGTTTTTT
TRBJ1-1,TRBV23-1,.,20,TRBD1,CASSQIYPWDRGRVNTGAFF,TGCGCCAGCAGTCAAATCTACCCTTGGGACAGGGGGCGAGTGAACACTGGAGCTTTCTTT
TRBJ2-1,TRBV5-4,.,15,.,CASSSRGGASNEQFF,TGTGCCAGCAGCTCTCGAGGGGGGGCGAGCAATGAGCAGTTCTTC
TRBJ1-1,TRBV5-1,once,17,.,CASSFSGEFGVNTEAFF,TGCGCCAGCAGCTTTTCAGGGGAATTTGGCGTGAACACTGAAGCTTTCTTT
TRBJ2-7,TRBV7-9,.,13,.,CASSPRDTYEQYF,TGTGCCAGCAGCCCCCGGGACACCTACGAGCAGTACTTC
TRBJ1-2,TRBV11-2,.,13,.,CASSPQGSYGYTF,TGTGCCAGCAGCCCACAGGGCTCCTATGGCTACACCTTC
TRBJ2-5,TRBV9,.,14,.,CASSIRTGSETQYF,TGTGCCAGCAGCATCCGAACAGGGAGCGAGACCCAGTACTTC
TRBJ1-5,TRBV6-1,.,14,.,CASSEAGRGQPQHF,TGTGCCAGCAGTGAAGCCGGAAGGGGCCAGCCCCAGCATTTT
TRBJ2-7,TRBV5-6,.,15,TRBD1,CASSPTGTASYEQYF,TGTGCCAGCAGTCCCACCGGGACAGCCTCCTACGAGCAGTACTTC
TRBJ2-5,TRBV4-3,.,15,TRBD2,CASSPSGGSQETQYF,TGCGCCAGCAGCCCTAGCGGGGGGAGTCAAGAGACCCAGTACTTC
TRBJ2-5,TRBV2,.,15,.,CASSGVTIRRETQYF,TGTGCCAGCAGTGGGGTGACTATCCGGAGGGAGACCCAGTACTTC